The entry below describes one T cell receptor beta chain. Through a sample-barcoded 5' primer and a J-beta primer mix, a second PCR was run for about 7 to 12 cycles. TCRdb itself ran the 5' RACE reads through MiXCR, one entry per CDR3 protein. The table shows 650,000 to 800,000 distinct CDR3 sequences, with roughly 44% occurring only once. No fewer than 6 million PBMCs went into each sample. The germline gives CDR1 ENHRY, CDR2 SYGVKD. Trimming stripped 6 bases from V and 4 bases from J, with 15 bases between. The CDR3 runs to 14 residues. The data derive from a study of blood T cells in healthy people across ages.

This clonotype originated in a man in his fifties or sixties in good health. The chain recombines TRBV10-3 with TRBJ2-5; a possible D gene is TRBD2 (5 bases). Sequencing was done on a sample of blood. The CDR3, as DNA: TGTGCCATCAGGAGCGGTACGAGTGGAGAGACCCAGTACTTC. Its protein product is CAIRSGTSGETQYF.